This T cell receptor (beta chain) was sequenced for a study of cytomegalovirus exposure and HLA in healthy donors. The ends lost 5 bases at V and 0 bases at J; junction bases unmatched: 2. The CDR3 is 14 amino acids. The germline gives CDR1 ENHRY, CDR2 SYGVKD. 60 Vbeta and 13 Jbeta primers were used in PCR. The assay was immunoSEQ multiplex PCR, and TCRdb's table has in-frame clones only and misses some. In the table there are 200,000 to 250,000 clones, 60% to 80% of which are singletons. This receptor was obtained from a woman aged 25 to 39 in good health and CMV-seronegative. The sequenced sample consisted of PBMCs. The chain links TRBV10-3 to TRBJ2-3; 7 bases line up with TRBD2. The CDR3 spells CAISRGGSTDTQYF. In DNA form, the CDR3 reads TGTGCCATCAGTCGCGGGGGTAGCACAGATACGCAGTATTTT.